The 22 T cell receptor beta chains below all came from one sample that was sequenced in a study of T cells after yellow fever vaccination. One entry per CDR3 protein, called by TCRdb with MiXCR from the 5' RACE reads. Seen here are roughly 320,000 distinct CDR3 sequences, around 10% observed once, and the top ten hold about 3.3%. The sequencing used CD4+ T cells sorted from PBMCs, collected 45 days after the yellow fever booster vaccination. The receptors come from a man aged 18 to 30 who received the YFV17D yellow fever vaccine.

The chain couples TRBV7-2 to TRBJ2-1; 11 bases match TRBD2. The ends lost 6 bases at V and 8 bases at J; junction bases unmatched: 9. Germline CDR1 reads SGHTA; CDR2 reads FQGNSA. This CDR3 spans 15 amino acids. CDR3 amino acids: CASRLTSGIVDEQFF. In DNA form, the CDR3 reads TGTGCCAGCAGGTTGACTAGCGGGATCGTGGATGAGCAGTTCTTC.

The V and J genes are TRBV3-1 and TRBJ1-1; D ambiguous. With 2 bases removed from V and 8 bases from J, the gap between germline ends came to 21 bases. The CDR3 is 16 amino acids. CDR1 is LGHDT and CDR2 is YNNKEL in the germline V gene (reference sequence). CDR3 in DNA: TGTGCCAGCAGCCAAAAGGCGGCGCGGAATCCGGGAGAAGCTTTCTTT. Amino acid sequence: CASSQKAARNPGEAFF.

The CDR3 spells CASSYSRLTNNEQFF. The CDR3 nucleotides are TGTGCCAGCAGTTACTCGAGATTGACGAACAATGAGCAGTTCTTC. The chain has TRBV6-5 and TRBJ2-1; D remains ambiguous. The CDR3 totals 15 residues. The V end was cut by 0 bases, the J end by 5 bases, with 11 bases between. Per germline, CDR1 MNHEY and CDR2 SVGAGI.

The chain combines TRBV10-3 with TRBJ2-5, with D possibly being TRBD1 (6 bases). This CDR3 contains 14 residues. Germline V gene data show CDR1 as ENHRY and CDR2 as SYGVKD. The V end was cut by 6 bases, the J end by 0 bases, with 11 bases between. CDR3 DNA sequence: TGTGCCATCAGGGACAGCACGAACCAAGAGACCCAGTACTTC. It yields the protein CAIRDSTNQETQYF.

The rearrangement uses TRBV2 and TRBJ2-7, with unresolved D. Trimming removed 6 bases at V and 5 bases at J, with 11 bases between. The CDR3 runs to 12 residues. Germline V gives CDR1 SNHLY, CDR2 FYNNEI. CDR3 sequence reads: CASRSDRHEQYF. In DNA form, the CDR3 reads TGTGCCAGCAGGTCGGACCGTCACGAGCAGTACTTC.

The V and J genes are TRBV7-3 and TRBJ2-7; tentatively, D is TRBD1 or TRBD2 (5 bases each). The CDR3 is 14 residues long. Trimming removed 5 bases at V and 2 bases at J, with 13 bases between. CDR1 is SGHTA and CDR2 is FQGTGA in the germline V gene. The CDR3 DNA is TGTGCCAGCAGCAAGGGACCCGGGACCTACGAGCAGTACTTC. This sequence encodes CASSKGPGTYEQYF.

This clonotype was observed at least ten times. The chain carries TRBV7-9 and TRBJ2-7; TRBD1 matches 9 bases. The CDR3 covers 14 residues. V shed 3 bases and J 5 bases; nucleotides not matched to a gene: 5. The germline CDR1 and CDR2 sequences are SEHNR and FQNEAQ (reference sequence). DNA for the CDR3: TGTGCCAGCAGCTTGGACAGGGGCCGGGACGAGCAGTACTTC. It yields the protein CASSLDRGRDEQYF.

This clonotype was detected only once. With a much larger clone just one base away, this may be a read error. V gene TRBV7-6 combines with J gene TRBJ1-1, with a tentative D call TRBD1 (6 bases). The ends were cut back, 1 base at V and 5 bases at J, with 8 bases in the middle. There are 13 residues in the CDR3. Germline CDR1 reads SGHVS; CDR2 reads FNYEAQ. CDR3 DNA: TGTGCCAGCAGCTTAGATACAGGGACTGAAGCTTTCTTT. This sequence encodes CASSLDTGTEAFF.

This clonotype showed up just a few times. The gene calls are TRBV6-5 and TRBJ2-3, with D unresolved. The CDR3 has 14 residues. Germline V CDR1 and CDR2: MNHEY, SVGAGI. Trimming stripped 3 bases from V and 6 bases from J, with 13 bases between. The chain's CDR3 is CASSYWPSADTQYF. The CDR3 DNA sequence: TGTGCCAGCAGTTATTGGCCGAGCGCCGATACGCAGTATTTT.

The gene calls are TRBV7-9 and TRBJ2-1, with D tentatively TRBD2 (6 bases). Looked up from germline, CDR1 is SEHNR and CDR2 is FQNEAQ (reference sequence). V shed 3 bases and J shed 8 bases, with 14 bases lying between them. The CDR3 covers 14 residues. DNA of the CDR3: TGTGCCAGCAGCTTGCGCTCCTGGGGGGATGAGCAGTTCTTC. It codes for CASSLRSWGDEQFF.

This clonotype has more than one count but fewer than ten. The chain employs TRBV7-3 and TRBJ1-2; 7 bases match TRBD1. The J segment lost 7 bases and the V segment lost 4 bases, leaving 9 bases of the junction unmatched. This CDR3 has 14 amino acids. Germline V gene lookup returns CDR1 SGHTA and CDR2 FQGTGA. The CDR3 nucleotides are TGTGCCAGCAGCTCCGGGACAGTAGGCAGTGGCTACACCTTC. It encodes CASSSGTVGSGYTF.

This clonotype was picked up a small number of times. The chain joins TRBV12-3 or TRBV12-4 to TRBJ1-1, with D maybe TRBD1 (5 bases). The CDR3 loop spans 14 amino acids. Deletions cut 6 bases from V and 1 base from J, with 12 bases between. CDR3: CASRLLTANTEAFF. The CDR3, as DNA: TGTGCCAGCAGACTTCTGACAGCGAACACTGAAGCTTTCTTT.

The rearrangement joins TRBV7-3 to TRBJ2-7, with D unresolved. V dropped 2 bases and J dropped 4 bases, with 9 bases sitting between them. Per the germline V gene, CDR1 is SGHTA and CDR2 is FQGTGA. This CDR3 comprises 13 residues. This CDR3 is CASSLYLGYEQYV. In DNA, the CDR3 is TGTGCCAGCAGCTTATACCTAGGGTACGAGCAGTACGTC.

The CDR3 coding sequence is TGTGCCAGCAGCTTAGGGGTTTGGGGGCCCCACACAGATACGCAGTATTTT. Translating it yields CASSLGVWGPHTDTQYF. The gene calls are TRBV7-2 and TRBJ2-3, with a weak D call TRBD1 (6 bases). Per the germline V gene, CDR1 is SGHTA and CDR2 is FQGNSA. This CDR3 is 17 amino acids long. The V end was cut by 1 base, the J end by 2 bases, with 16 bases between.

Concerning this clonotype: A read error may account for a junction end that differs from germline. In DNA form, the CDR3 reads TGTGCCAGCAGTTTGGGCGGGACAGCTGGGGCCAACGTCCTGACTTTC. It specifies CASSLGGTAGANVLTF. The chain employs TRBV5-8 and TRBJ2-6; perhaps TRBD1 as D (7 bases). In germline, CDR1 is SGHTS, CDR2 YDEGEE. There are 16 residues in the CDR3. Complete variable domain (other parts from reference TRBV5-8 and TRBJ2-6): EAGVTQSPTHLIKTRGQQATLRCSPISGHTSVYWYQQALGLGLQFLLWYDEGEERNRGNFPPRFSGRQFPNYSSELNVNALELEDSALYLCASSLGGTAGANVLTFGAGSRLTVL.

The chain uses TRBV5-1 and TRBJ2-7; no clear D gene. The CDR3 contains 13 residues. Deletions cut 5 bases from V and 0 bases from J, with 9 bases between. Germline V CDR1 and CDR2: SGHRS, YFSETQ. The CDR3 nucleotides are TGCGCCAGCAGGACCCGGAGCTCCTACGAGCAGTACTTC. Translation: CASRTRSSYEQYF.

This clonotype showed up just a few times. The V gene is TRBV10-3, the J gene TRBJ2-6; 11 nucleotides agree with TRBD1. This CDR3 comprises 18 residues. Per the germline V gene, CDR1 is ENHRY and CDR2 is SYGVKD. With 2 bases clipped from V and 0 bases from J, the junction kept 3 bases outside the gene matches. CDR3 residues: CAISEGGTGGSGANVLTF. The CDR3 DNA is TGTGCCATCAGTGAGGGCGGGACAGGGGGCTCTGGGGCCAACGTCCTGACTTTC.

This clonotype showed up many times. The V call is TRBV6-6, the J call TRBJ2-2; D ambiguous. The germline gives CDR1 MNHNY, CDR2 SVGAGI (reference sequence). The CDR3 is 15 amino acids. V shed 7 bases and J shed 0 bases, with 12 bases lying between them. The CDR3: CASTQARTNTGELFF. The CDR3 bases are TGTGCCAGCACCCAAGCTAGGACGAACACCGGGGAGCTGTTTTTT.

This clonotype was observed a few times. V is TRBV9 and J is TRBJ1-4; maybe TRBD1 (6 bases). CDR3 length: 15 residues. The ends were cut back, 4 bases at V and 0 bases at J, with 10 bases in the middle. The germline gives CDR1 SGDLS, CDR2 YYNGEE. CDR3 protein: CASSPRTATNEKLFF. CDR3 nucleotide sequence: TGTGCCAGCAGCCCTCGGACAGCAACTAATGAAAAACTGTTTTTT.

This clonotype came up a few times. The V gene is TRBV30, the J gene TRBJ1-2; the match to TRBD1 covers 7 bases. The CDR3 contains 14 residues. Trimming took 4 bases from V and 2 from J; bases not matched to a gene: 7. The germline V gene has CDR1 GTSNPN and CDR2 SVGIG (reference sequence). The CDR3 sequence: CAWTRDSANYGYTF. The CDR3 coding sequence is TGTGCCTGGACTCGGGACAGTGCCAACTATGGCTACACCTTC.

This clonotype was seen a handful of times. The CDR3 DNA reads as TGCGCCAGCAGACCTCTCCGATATGAGCAGTTCTTC. Amino acid sequence: CASRPLRYEQFF. This chain connects TRBV10-1 to TRBJ2-1, with D unclear. The CDR3 totals 12 residues. The V end was cut by 6 bases, the J end by 8 bases, with 11 bases between. The V gene's germline CDR1 is WNHNN and CDR2 SYGVQD (reference sequence).

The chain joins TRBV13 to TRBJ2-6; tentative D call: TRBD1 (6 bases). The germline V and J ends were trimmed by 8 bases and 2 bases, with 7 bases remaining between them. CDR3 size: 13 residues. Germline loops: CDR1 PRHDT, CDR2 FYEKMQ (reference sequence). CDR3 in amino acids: CASGGPGANVLTF. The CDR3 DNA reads TGTGCCAGCGGGGGCCCTGGGGCCAACGTCCTGACTTTC.